This T cell receptor (beta chain) came from a study of shared clonotypes between healthy human individuals. TCRdb's copy holds only in-frame clones and misses some; the assay was immunoSEQ multiplex PCR. This sample carries millions of clones, 85% to 95% of them seen once, and the ten largest clones take about 0.13%. The CDR3 length is 14 residues. Germline V lookup: CDR1 MNHEY, CDR2 SVGAGI. Trimming removed 2 bases from V and 6 bases from J, with 8 bases in between. Sequencing was done on a sample of naive CD4+ T cells sorted from blood. Sample subset: CD45RA+ positively selected. The chain has TRBV6-5 and TRBJ1-6; D is ambiguous. This receptor was identified in a man aged 18 to 29 in good health. CDR3 region: CASSYREPNSPLHF. In DNA, the CDR3 is TGTGCCAGCAGTTACAGGGAACCTAATTCACCCCTCCACTTT.